The 8 T cell receptor beta chains reported below all come from one sample, sequenced in a study of graft-versus-host responses after intestinal transplantation. The data were produced by immunoSEQ multiplex PCR, yet TCRdb's version contains in-frame clones alone and is incomplete. The sample consists of tens of thousands of clones, about 95% of them appearing once. The input for sequencing was PBMCs, taken 16 days after intestinal transplant. All receptors come from a human patient who received an intestinal transplant, so some T cells may come from the graft donor.

The chain has TRBV6-1 and TRBJ2-3, with 10 nucleotides matching TRBD2. CDR1 is MNHNS and CDR2 is SASEGT in the germline V gene. V trimming: 2 bases; J trimming: 2 bases; junction bases outside the gene matches: 7. The CDR3 length is 17 residues. The CDR3 here is CASSERRLAGATDTQYF. CDR3 DNA: TGTGCCAGCAGTGAACGCCGTCTAGCGGGAGCCACAGATACGCAGTATTTT.

CDR3 nucleotides: TGCGCCAGCAGCTTAGTCGACAGGGGAAACACCGGGGAGCTGTTTTTT. This sequence encodes CASSLVDRGNTGELFF. The V and J genes are TRBV5-1 and TRBJ2-2; 8 bases match TRBD1. The CDR3 spans 16 residues. Germline CDR1 is SGHRS and CDR2 is YFSETQ. V lost 2 bases and J lost 2; bases outside the gene matches: 5.

The rearrangement joins TRBV28 to TRBJ2-7; TRBD1 is a possible D gene (6 bases). Germline V gives CDR1 MDHEN, CDR2 SYDVKM. The CDR3 runs 16 residues. V was shortened by 4 bases and J by 6 bases, with 22 bases between the two germline ends. The CDR3 DNA reads as TGTGCCAGCAGTTCTAGCCCTGGACAGTGGGTCGGCGAGCAGTACTTC. This codes for CASSSSPGQWVGEQYF.

V usage is TRBV27 and J usage is TRBJ2-7; 9 nucleotides align to TRBD1. V lost 3 bases and J lost 6; bases outside the gene matches: 6. The CDR3 has 14 residues. The V gene's germline CDR1 is MNHEY and CDR2 SMNVEV (reference sequence). In DNA, the CDR3 is TGTGCCAGCAGTTTGGGGACAGGGTTAGGCGAGCAGTACTTC. Translation gives CASSLGTGLGEQYF.

The J gene is TRBJ1-1, the V gene TRBV6-4, with TRBD1 matching over 7 bases. V trimming: 3 bases; J trimming: 1 base; junction bases outside the gene matches: 2. CDR1 MRHNA and CDR2 SNTAGT come from the germline V gene. This CDR3 contains 14 residues. In DNA, the CDR3 is TGTGCCAGCAGTGAAGACAGGGCGAACACTGAAGCTTTCTTT. It translates to CASSEDRANTEAFF.

The chain couples TRBV5-5 to TRBJ2-6; 7 nucleotides match TRBD1. V lost 1 base, J lost 0 bases, and 4 bases stayed unmatched. The CDR3 spans 17 residues. The germline V gene has CDR1 SGHKS and CDR2 YYEKEE (reference sequence). CDR3 nucleotides: TGTGCCAGCAGCTTGCCGCGGACAGGCTCTGGGGCCAACGTCCTGACTTTC. Translation gives CASSLPRTGSGANVLTF.

V usage is TRBV9 and J usage is TRBJ1-5, with 8 bases fitting TRBD1. This CDR3 spans 13 amino acids. The J segment lost 7 bases and the V segment lost 4 bases, leaving 4 bases of the junction unmatched. Germline V lookup: CDR1 SGDLS, CDR2 YYNGEE. The CDR3 DNA reads TGTGCCAGCAGCTCCGACAGGGGACAGCCCCAGCATTTT. Protein sequence: CASSSDRGQPQHF.

The rearrangement links TRBV30 to TRBJ2-3, with 7 positions matching TRBD2. The CDR3 totals 15 residues. Germline CDR1 and CDR2: GTSNPN and SVGIG (reference sequence). J lost 4 bases, V lost 2 bases, and 9 bases had no gene match. The chain's CDR3 is CAWSRGSVEADTQYF. CDR3 nucleotides: TGTGCCTGGAGTCGCGGGAGTGTTGAGGCAGATACGCAGTATTTT.